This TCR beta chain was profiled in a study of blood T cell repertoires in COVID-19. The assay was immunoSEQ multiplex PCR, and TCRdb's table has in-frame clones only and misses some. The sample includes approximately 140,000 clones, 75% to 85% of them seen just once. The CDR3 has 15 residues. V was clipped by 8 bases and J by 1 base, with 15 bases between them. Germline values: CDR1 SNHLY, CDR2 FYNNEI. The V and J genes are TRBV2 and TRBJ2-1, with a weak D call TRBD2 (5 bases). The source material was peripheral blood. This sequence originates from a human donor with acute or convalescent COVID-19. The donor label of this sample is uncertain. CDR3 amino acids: CASALGLSSYNEQFF. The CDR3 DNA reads TGTGCCAGCGCCTTAGGACTTTCTTCCTACAATGAGCAGTTCTTC.